This T cell receptor beta chain was captured in a study of T cell responses to AZD1222 COVID-19 vaccine. In regard to this clone: The target antigen is unknown.

Profiled with immunoSEQ multiplex PCR; TCRdb holds only in-frame clones, not every one. Of 150,000 to 200,000 clones in the sample, 80% to 95% were seen once. Overall study findings and caveats: Scientists sampled the repertoires only once the peak T cell response had passed.

Sequences were derived from peripheral blood, sampled on day 0 of AZD1222 vaccination. The sequence came from an adult in good health.

The chain's CDR3 is CASSQDWDVGELFF. As DNA, the CDR3 is TGTGCCAGCAGCCAAGATTGGGACGTAGGGGAGCTGTTTTTT. This sequence joins TRBV3-1 (or the pseudogene TRBV3-2) and TRBJ2-2; D tentatively fits TRBD1 or TRBD2 (5 bases each). Germline values: CDR1 LGHDT, CDR2 YNNKEL (reference sequence). This CDR3 spans 14 amino acids. Between the trimmed V and J ends, which lost 0 bases and 8 bases, there was a span of 10 bases.